What follows are 16 T cell receptor beta chains derived from one specimen sequenced in a study of T cell repertoires in cytomegalovirus infection. Using its own MiXCR run on the reads, TCRdb lists one record per CDR3 protein. This repertoire shows about 310,000 distinct CDR3 sequences, roughly a sixth found once; its top ten account for around 13%. The sample consisted of PBMCs. The receptors stem from a human donor in good health (CMV status not recorded). Some clones in this sample may be carry-over from other donors' samples.

This clonotype was counted a few times. This chain connects TRBV11-3 to TRBJ1-1; D is unclear. Germline CDR1 SGHNT, CDR2 YENEEA. This CDR3 region has 13 residues. V gave up 5 bases and J gave up 3 bases, with 10 bases separating them. The chain's CDR3 is CASSRGRDTEAFF. CDR3 in DNA: TGTGCCAGCAGCCGAGGGAGGGACACTGAAGCTTTCTTT.

This clonotype was recorded a few times. The chain combines TRBV7-2 with TRBJ2-3; D is perhaps TRBD1 (6 bases). The V gene's germline CDR1 is SGHTA and CDR2 FQGNSA. The ends were cut back, 5 bases at V and 1 base at J, with 13 bases in the middle. This CDR3 has 15 amino acids. DNA of the CDR3: TGTGCCAGCAGCCAGCGGAGGACAGGCACAGATACGCAGTATTTT. Its protein is CASSQRRTGTDTQYF. Looking up the rest from reference TRBV7-2 and TRBJ2-3 gives the full variable domain: GAGVSQSPSNKVTEKGKDVELRCDPISGHTALYWYRQSLGQGLEFLIYFQGNSAPDKSGLPSDRFSAERTGGSVSTLTIQRTQQEDSAVYLCASSQRRTGTDTQYFGPGTRLTVL.

This clonotype was counted a few times. V usage is TRBV2 and J usage is TRBJ2-7; possible D gene TRBD2, 6 bases. The V and J ends lost 0 bases and 2 bases respectively, with 8 bases between them. The CDR3 is 14 residues long. The germline CDR1 and CDR2 sequences are SNHLY and FYNNEI. The CDR3 reads CASSEARDAYEQYF. DNA for the CDR3: TGTGCCAGCAGTGAAGCGCGGGACGCCTACGAGCAGTACTTC.

This clonotype was counted many times. The chain recombines TRBV15 with TRBJ2-3; D not certain. V was pared by 0 bases and J by 6 bases, with 13 bases between. CDR3 length: 15 residues. Per germline, CDR1 LNHNV and CDR2 YYDKDF (reference sequence). The CDR3 DNA reads as TGTGCCACCAGCAGAGATAGAGAGCCGGCGGATACGCAGTATTTT. Translating it yields CATSRDREPADTQYF.

J is TRBJ2-7 and V is TRBV7-4; perhaps TRBD1 as D (6 bases). Deletions cut 2 bases from V and 3 bases from J, with 14 bases between. Germline CDR1 and CDR2: SGHVT and SQSDAQ. The CDR3 is 15 residues long. CDR3 amino acids: CASSLLEQGFYEQYF. CDR3 sequence (DNA): TGTGCCAGCAGCTTATTGGAACAGGGATTCTACGAGCAGTACTTC.

At least ten counts were recorded for this clonotype. The V and J genes are TRBV7-2 and TRBJ2-2, with D uncertain. Trimming took off 5 bases at V and 1 base at J, with 5 bases between the two ends. This CDR3 has 13 residues. Germline lookup yields CDR1 SGHTA and CDR2 FQGNSA. This CDR3 reads CASSQMNTGELFF. CDR3 DNA sequence: TGTGCCAGCAGCCAGATGAACACCGGGGAGCTGTTTTTT.

The table lists this clonotype with a few counts. J is TRBJ1-1 and V is TRBV6-2 or TRBV6-3; D is unclear. CDR1 and CDR2 from the germline V gene are MNHEY and SVGEGT. The V gene lost 8 bases and the J gene lost 1 base, with 11 bases spanning the gap. This CDR3 region has 13 residues. The CDR3 DNA follows: TGTGCCAGCCAAGGCACGACGAACACTGAAGCTTTCTTT. This codes for CASQGTTNTEAFF.

The J gene is TRBJ1-2, the V gene TRBV5-1, with D tentatively TRBD1 (6 bases). The CDR3 covers 15 residues. The germline gives CDR1 SGHRS, CDR2 YFSETQ. V lost 4 bases and J 6 bases, leaving 19 bases between the germline ends. The CDR3 nucleotides read TGCGCCAGCAGCGTAACGTCAGGCGGGGGCAATGGCTACACCTTC. Amino acid sequence: CASSVTSGGGNGYTF.

The DNA of the CDR3 is TGTGCCAGCAGTTCGGTGGGTTTCGGAAAACTGTTTTTT. Its protein product is CASSSVGFGKLFF. V and J are TRBV12-3 or TRBV12-4 and TRBJ1-4; unclear D gene. The CDR3 loop spans 13 amino acids. Trimming removed 4 bases at V and 10 bases at J, with 13 bases between.

This clonotype was seen repeatedly, ten times or more. This chain uses TRBV7-6 with TRBJ1-4; D remains unclear. Germline V gives CDR1 SGHVS, CDR2 FNYEAQ. The CDR3 length is 14 residues. V shed 5 bases and J shed 0 bases, with 7 bases lying between them. CDR3 region: CASSLLATNEKLFF. The CDR3 nucleotides are TGTGCCAGCAGCCTACTTGCAACTAATGAAAAACTGTTTTTT.

With regard to this clonotype: This clone may be a read error of a much larger clone one base away. Written as DNA, the CDR3 is TGTGCCAGCAGCGTAGCCACCGGGGAGCTGTTTTTT. Encoded protein: CASSVATGELFF. The rearrangement joins TRBV9 to TRBJ2-2; D gene unclear. Trimming took 0 bases from V and 4 from J, leaving 1 base between them. Germline CDR1 is SGDLS and CDR2 is YYNGEE. There are 12 residues in the CDR3.

The chain links TRBV4-1 to TRBJ1-5, with a tentative D call TRBD1 (5 bases). This CDR3 has 17 amino acids. Germline CDR1 is MGHRA and CDR2 is YSYEKL. The germline V and J ends were trimmed by 0 bases and 2 bases, with 14 bases remaining between them. The CDR3 DNA is TGCGCCAGCAGCCAAGATAGGTCAGGGCTCGGCAATCAGCCCCAGCATTTT. Encoded protein: CASSQDRSGLGNQPQHF.

There are a few counts of this clonotype. The chain joins TRBV18 to TRBJ1-1; no reliable D call. Trimming removed 3 bases at V and 8 bases at J, with 10 bases between. The CDR3 is 12 residues long. Germline assignment: CDR1 KGHSH and CDR2 LQKENI. CDR3 residues: CASSPSRTEAFF. DNA for the CDR3: TGTGCCAGCTCACCCTCGCGGACCGAAGCTTTCTTT.

This clonotype was observed at least ten times. The chain recombines TRBV7-2 with TRBJ2-5, with D possibly TRBD1 on 5 matching bases. V was pared by 4 bases and J by 4 bases, with 13 bases between. The CDR3 is 14 amino acids. Germline CDR1 is SGHTA and CDR2 is FQGNSA. The DNA of the CDR3 is TGTGCCAGCAGCTCCTTCGAAGGGGTAGAGACCCAGTACTTC. It translates to CASSSFEGVETQYF.

This clonotype showed up many times. J is TRBJ1-4 and V is TRBV7-2; possibly TRBD1 for D (5 bases). The CDR3 has 14 amino acids. Germline V gives CDR1 SGHTA, CDR2 FQGNSA. V was cut by 3 bases and J by 6 bases, with 11 bases left in between. The CDR3 region is CASSFPGSDEKLFF. CDR3 in DNA: TGTGCCAGCAGCTTCCCAGGGTCGGATGAAAAACTGTTTTTT.

The chain is built from TRBV4-1 and TRBJ2-4, with 13 bases fitting TRBD2. The CDR3 covers 16 residues. With 4 bases clipped from V and 1 base from J, the junction kept 1 base outside the gene matches. The germline V gene has CDR1 MGHRA and CDR2 YSYEKL. Here the CDR3 reads CASSPGLAGAKNIQYF. For the CDR3, the DNA is TGCGCCAGCAGCCCGGGACTAGCGGGGGCCAAAAACATTCAGTACTTC.